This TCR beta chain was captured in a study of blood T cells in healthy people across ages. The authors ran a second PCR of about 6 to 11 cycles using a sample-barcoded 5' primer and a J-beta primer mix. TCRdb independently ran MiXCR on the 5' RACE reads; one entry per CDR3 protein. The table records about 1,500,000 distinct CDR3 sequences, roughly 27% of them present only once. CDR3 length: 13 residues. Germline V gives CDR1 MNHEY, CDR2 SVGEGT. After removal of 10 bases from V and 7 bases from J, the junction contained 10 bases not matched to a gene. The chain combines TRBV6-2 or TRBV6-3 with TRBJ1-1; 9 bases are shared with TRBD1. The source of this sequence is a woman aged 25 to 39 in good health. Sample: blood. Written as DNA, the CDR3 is TGTGCCACCGCCCGGGACAGGGCGGGTGAAGCTTTCTTT. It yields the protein CATARDRAGEAFF.